These 32 T cell receptor beta chains were all obtained from the same sample, sequenced in a study of blood T cell repertoires in COVID-19. Data came from immunoSEQ multiplex PCR; TCRdb stores just in-frame clones and leaves some out. Of some 290,000 clones listed, more than 90% are singletons. Sequencing was performed on PBMCs or T cells enriched from blood (not recorded which). The receptors derive from a woman younger than 45 who had been exposed to COVID-19.

The chain uses TRBV11-3 and TRBJ2-7; D is unclear. The V gene lost 5 bases and the J gene lost 1 base, with 12 bases spanning the gap. Germline V gene data show CDR1 as SGHNT and CDR2 as YENEEA. The CDR3 is made up of 14 amino acids. CDR3 region: CASSPPPVSYEQYF. In nucleotides, the CDR3 is TGTGCCAGCAGCCCTCCGCCAGTTTCCTACGAGCAGTACTTC. Supplemented by reference TRBV11-3 and TRBJ2-7, the full variable domain reads EAGVVQSPRYKIIEKKQPVAFWCNPISGHNTLYWYLQNLGQGPELLIRYENEEAVDDSQLPKDRFSAERLKGVDSTLKIQPAELGDSAVYLCASSPPPVSYEQYFGPGTRLTVT.

The chain recombines TRBV27 with TRBJ1-2; D uncertain. Deletions cut 0 bases from V and 4 bases from J, with 6 bases between. This CDR3 comprises 13 residues. Germline V lookup: CDR1 MNHEY, CDR2 SMNVEV (reference sequence). CDR3 sequence reads: CASSLSTSYGYTF. The CDR3 nucleotides are TGTGCCAGCAGTTTATCAACCAGCTATGGCTACACCTTC.

The chain has TRBV27 and TRBJ1-5; 9 nucleotides line up with TRBD1. Germline V lookup: CDR1 MNHEY, CDR2 SMNVEV (reference sequence). The J segment lost 3 bases and the V segment lost 5 bases, leaving 5 bases of the junction unmatched. The CDR3 contains 15 residues. CDR3 residues: CASSPGTGFNQPQHF. CDR3 nucleotides: TGTGCCAGCAGTCCCGGGACAGGGTTCAATCAGCCCCAGCATTTT.

This clone was seen a single time. The chain is built from TRBV5-4 and TRBJ2-4; TRBD2 aligns across 10 bases. This CDR3 comprises 15 residues. Trimming removed 0 bases from V and 7 bases from J; junction bases left unmatched: 4. CDR1 and CDR2 from the germline V gene are SGHNT and YYREEE (reference sequence). The CDR3 DNA follows: TGTGCCAGCAGCTTGGAAAGCGGGGGGGCTAACATTCAGTACTTC. Its protein product is CASSLESGGANIQYF.

The rearrangement joins TRBV5-8 to TRBJ2-5; unclear D gene. CDR3 size: 12 residues. Trimming cost V 4 bases and J 7 bases, with 11 bases left between them. CDR1 SGHTS and CDR2 YDEGEE come from the germline V gene. CDR3 DNA: TGTGCCAGCAGCCACAGTGTCAGGACCCAGTACTTC. As protein: CASSHSVRTQYF.

The chain couples TRBV6-5 to TRBJ1-1; perhaps TRBD1 as D (6 bases). Trimming left V 5 bases short and J 6 bases short, with 16 bases between. CDR3 length: 14 residues. Germline values: CDR1 MNHEY, CDR2 SVGAGI. CDR3 residues: CASSINAGAPEAFF. CDR3 nucleotide sequence: TGTGCCAGCAGTATCAACGCAGGGGCCCCTGAAGCTTTCTTT.

The rearrangement links TRBV5-1 to TRBJ2-7, with 13 bases that match TRBD2. V was clipped by 4 bases and J by 2 bases; unmatched bases: 9. This CDR3 has 17 amino acids. Germline values: CDR1 SGHRS, CDR2 YFSETQ. The CDR3 region has the DNA TGCGCCAGCAGCCCTGTCTGGACTAGCGGGGGAGCCTACGAGCAGTACTTC. Residues: CASSPVWTSGGAYEQYF.

The chain carries TRBV5-6 and TRBJ2-7; TRBD1 agrees at 7 bases. Germline V CDR1 and CDR2: SGHDT, YYEEEE. V lost 1 base to trimming and J lost 1 base; unmatched junction nucleotides: 8. This CDR3 has 16 residues. CDR3 sequence: CASSLPLTGSSYEQYF. The DNA for the CDR3 is TGTGCCAGCAGCTTGCCGCTGACAGGGAGTTCCTACGAGCAGTACTTC.

This clone was recorded a few times. The chain links TRBV7-2 to TRBJ2-1; 12 nucleotides match TRBD2. The V gene's germline CDR1 is SGHTA and CDR2 FQGNSA. The CDR3 totals 15 residues. Trimming at V came to 4 bases and at J to 6 bases, leaving 4 bases not matched to a gene. The CDR3 DNA follows: TGTGCCAGCAGCTCTAGCGGGGGGGCTCTCAATGAGCAGTTCTTC. Protein sequence: CASSSSGGALNEQFF.

The chain uses TRBV11-1 and TRBJ2-7, with D unresolved. CDR1 is SGHAT and CDR2 is FQDESV in the germline V gene (reference sequence). Trimming pared 2 bases from V and 0 bases from J, leaving 11 bases between. This CDR3 spans 15 amino acids. The CDR3 loop reads CASSLYQTPSYEQYF. The CDR3 region has the DNA TGTGCCAGCAGCTTATATCAGACTCCCTCCTACGAGCAGTACTTC.

CDR3 residues: CATSDPRTVRETQYF. CDR3 nucleotides: TGTGCCACCAGTGACCCTCGGACAGTTCGAGAGACCCAGTACTTC. The V call is TRBV24-1, the J call TRBJ2-5, with D perhaps TRBD1 (6 bases). Trimming removed 4 bases from V and 4 bases from J, with 15 bases in between. CDR3 length: 15 amino acids. The germline V gene has CDR1 KGHDR and CDR2 SFDVKD.

This chain uses TRBV7-9 with TRBJ2-2, with TRBD2 matching 8 bases. CDR1 and CDR2 (germline): SEHNR, FQNEAQ (reference sequence). There are 15 residues in the CDR3. J lost 6 bases, V lost 5 bases, and 8 bases had no gene match. The CDR3 DNA is TGTGCCAGCAGCCTCCGGACTAGCCCGGCCGGGGAGCTGTTTTTT. Its translation: CASSLRTSPAGELFF.

V gene TRBV28 combines with J gene TRBJ1-2, with 9 nucleotides matching TRBD1. Trimming took 8 bases from V and 3 from J; bases not matched to a gene: 10. The CDR3 is 15 amino acids. Per the germline V gene, CDR1 is MDHEN and CDR2 is SYDVKM. The CDR3 DNA sequence: TGTGCCAGCGGGGACGGGACAGGGTTTGACTATGGCTACACCTTC. This encodes CASGDGTGFDYGYTF.

V gene TRBV29-1 combines with J gene TRBJ1-5; 9 bases map to TRBD1. The length of the CDR3 is 14 residues. The V gene's germline CDR1 is SQVTM and CDR2 ANQGSEA. Losses at the gene ends were 6 bases for V and 3 bases for J; bases not matched to a gene: 6. This CDR3 is CSVIGTGNNQPQHF. For the CDR3, the DNA is TGCAGCGTGATCGGGACAGGGAACAATCAGCCCCAGCATTTT. Full variable domain (missing parts from reference TRBV29-1 and TRBJ1-5): SAVISQKPSRDICQRGTSLTIQCQVDSQVTMMFWYRQQPGQSLTLIATANQGSEATYESGFVIDKFPISRPNLTFSTLTVSNMSPEDSSIYLCSVIGTGNNQPQHFGDGTRLSIL.

V usage is TRBV30 and J usage is TRBJ1-1, with 8 positions matching TRBD1. The ends lost 4 bases at V and 7 bases at J; junction bases unmatched: 8. CDR3 length: 13 amino acids. The germline CDR1 and CDR2 sequences are GTSNPN and SVGIG (reference sequence). CDR3: CAWNPDRGNEAFF. In DNA form, the CDR3 reads TGTGCCTGGAACCCAGACAGGGGAAATGAAGCTTTCTTT.

The rearrangement joins TRBV9 to TRBJ1-2, with a possible D match to TRBD1 (5 bases). The ends were cut back, 0 bases at V and 2 bases at J, with 5 bases in the middle. Germline-derived CDR1 and CDR2 are SGDLS and YYNGEE. The CDR3 is 13 residues long. Written as DNA, the CDR3 is TGTGCCAGCAGCGTAGGGACAAACTATGGCTACACCTTC. This encodes CASSVGTNYGYTF.

This chain uses TRBV19 with TRBJ2-3, with a weak D call TRBD1 (8 bases). CDR3 length: 14 residues. CDR1 is LNHDA and CDR2 is SQIVND in the germline V gene (reference sequence). The V and J ends lost 3 bases and 12 bases respectively, with 19 bases between them. The DNA for the CDR3 is TGTGCCAGTAGTATGGGGGCCGGGGGGACAGGACAGTATTTT. Protein: CASSMGAGGTGQYF.

This chain connects TRBV25-1 to TRBJ1-2, with 9 bases that match TRBD1. The trim removed 1 base at V and 6 bases at J, leaving 3 bases unmatched. This CDR3 spans 14 amino acids. The germline V gene encodes CDR1 MGHDK and CDR2 SYGVNS. The chain's CDR3 is CASSELDRGNGYTF. The CDR3 coding sequence is TGTGCCAGCAGTGAATTGGACAGGGGAAATGGCTACACCTTC.

The chain links TRBV5-1 to TRBJ2-1; D may be TRBD2 (7 bases). V lost 4 bases to trimming and J lost 9 bases, with 23 bases between them. The germline V gene has CDR1 SGHRS and CDR2 YFSETQ. The CDR3 is made up of 16 amino acids. The CDR3 DNA reads TGCGCCAGCAGCCCCGCATGGGGGGGGCTAGGGAGTGAGCAGTTCTTC. Encoded protein: CASSPAWGGLGSEQFF.

The V call is TRBV4-3, the J call TRBJ1-3; maybe TRBD1 (5 bases). Trimming pared 0 bases from V and 0 bases from J, leaving 12 bases between. The germline gives CDR1 LGHNA, CDR2 YSLEER. The CDR3 consists of 17 residues. CDR3 region: CASSQDRAGYSGNTIYF. CDR3 nucleotides: TGCGCCAGCAGCCAAGATAGGGCAGGGTACTCTGGAAACACCATATATTTT.

The genes are TRBV14 and TRBJ1-2; D is ambiguous. CDR1 and CDR2 (germline): SGHDN, FVKESK. The CDR3 covers 15 residues. Trimming took off 1 base at V and 4 bases at J, with 13 bases between the two ends. The CDR3 region is CASSQGYSSSYGYTF. The CDR3 region has the DNA TGTGCCAGCAGCCAAGGATACAGTTCCAGCTATGGCTACACCTTC.

This clone appeared a few times. The chain links TRBV4-1 to TRBJ2-7; D may be TRBD1 (6 bases). Trimming took off 1 base at V and 2 bases at J, with 12 bases between the two ends. Looked up from germline, CDR1 is MGHRA and CDR2 is YSYEKL. This CDR3 comprises 15 residues. CDR3 sequence (DNA): TGCGCCAGCAGCCAAGCGGACAGTCGAACCTACGAGCAGTACTTC. It codes for CASSQADSRTYEQYF.

The genes are TRBV19 and TRBJ1-3, with 9 nucleotides matching TRBD1. Germline V CDR1 and CDR2: LNHDA, SQIVND (reference sequence). The CDR3 is 17 amino acids. V gave up 2 bases and J gave up 0 bases; unmatched junction bases: 5. The CDR3 bases are TGTGCCAGTAGTATAATAGGACAGGGGCACTCTGGAAACACCATATATTTT. Translated: CASSIIGQGHSGNTIYF.

V and J are TRBV2 and TRBJ2-2, with 7 bases identical to TRBD2. The CDR3 is 13 amino acids. Germline values: CDR1 SNHLY, CDR2 FYNNEI. The ends lost 8 bases at V and 5 bases at J; junction bases unmatched: 5. For the CDR3, the DNA is TGTGCCAGCGCCCGACTAGCAACCGGGGAGCTGTTTTTT. Amino acids: CASARLATGELFF.

The chain combines TRBV19 with TRBJ2-3; D gene uncertain. Trimming left V 6 bases short and J 0 bases short, with 19 bases between. There are 17 residues in the CDR3. Germline V CDR1 and CDR2: LNHDA, SQIVND (reference sequence). The CDR3 DNA sequence: TGTGCCAGTAGGTCGCGCGGCCAGTACCCTAGCACAGATACGCAGTATTTT. The encoded protein is CASRSRGQYPSTDTQYF.

The chain is built from TRBV3-1 (or the pseudogene TRBV3-2) and TRBJ2-7, with D perhaps TRBD2 (6 bases). This CDR3 has 15 residues. Germline V gene sequence: CDR1 LGHDT, CDR2 YNNKEL (reference sequence). V dropped 4 bases and J dropped 4 bases, with 17 bases sitting between them. The CDR3: CASSPNAGFGYEQYF. DNA for the CDR3: TGTGCCAGCAGCCCAAACGCGGGATTCGGGTACGAGCAGTACTTC.

This clone was seen only a few times. CDR3 in DNA: TGTGCCAGCAGTTCGACAGGGGGATCGGATGGCTACACCTTC. This encodes CASSSTGGSDGYTF. V and J are TRBV6-5 and TRBJ1-2; 9 positions match TRBD1. The CDR3 has 14 amino acids. J gave up 6 bases and V 4 bases, and 6 bases lay outside the gene matches. Per germline, CDR1 MNHEY and CDR2 SVGAGI.

The rearrangement uses TRBV2 and TRBJ1-4; D is unclear. The germline CDR1 and CDR2 sequences are SNHLY and FYNNEI. This CDR3 comprises 12 residues. The V and J ends lost 4 bases and 7 bases respectively, with 7 bases between them. CDR3 residues: CASSGAREKLFF. The CDR3, as DNA: TGTGCCAGCAGTGGGGCGCGTGAAAAACTGTTTTTT.

The CDR3 protein is CASSQAGGLVQDTQYF. CDR3 DNA: TGTGCCAGCAGCCAAGCAGGGGGACTAGTTCAAGATACGCAGTATTTT. V gene TRBV14 combines with J gene TRBJ2-3; D possibly corresponds to TRBD2 (8 bases). Trimming took 1 base from V and 5 from J, leaving 16 bases between them. CDR3 length: 16 amino acids. Germline V gene data show CDR1 as SGHDN and CDR2 as FVKESK.

This clone was seen more than once but under ten times. V usage is TRBV5-1 and J usage is TRBJ1-1; 10 nucleotides line up with TRBD1. J was trimmed by 3 bases and V by 2 bases; bases with no gene match: 10. The V gene's germline CDR1 is SGHRS and CDR2 YFSETQ. CDR3 size: 17 residues. The CDR3 DNA follows: TGCGCCAGCAGCTTAACACCGACAGGGGGCGGGTACACTGAAGCTTTCTTT. As protein: CASSLTPTGGGYTEAFF.

This chain connects TRBV18 to TRBJ2-3; D is perhaps TRBD1 (5 bases). With 2 bases removed from V and 6 bases from J, the gap between germline ends came to 15 bases. Germline V gene lookup returns CDR1 KGHSH and CDR2 LQKENI. There are 15 residues in the CDR3. The CDR3 DNA sequence: TGTGCCAGCTCACCAGGGTGGGGCCGTTGGGATACGCAGTATTTT. Amino acid sequence: CASSPGWGRWDTQYF.

The CDR3 DNA is TGTGCCAGCTCACCAGGGCGCTCCTACAATGAGCAGTTCTTC. Translation gives CASSPGRSYNEQFF. The chain links TRBV18 to TRBJ2-1; D remains ambiguous. The germline gives CDR1 KGHSH, CDR2 LQKENI. The V and J ends lost 2 bases and 0 bases respectively, with 5 bases between them. This CDR3 contains 14 residues.